This entry features one T cell receptor beta chain sequence. The antigen is not known. Relative to the germline gene, one junction end is altered; a read error may explain this. This sample is drawn from a study of identical twins. Germline V lookup: CDR1 LGHDT, CDR2 YNNKEL (reference sequence). The CDR3 totals 15 residues. A universal primer site arose from template switching, and cDNA bore unique molecular identifiers. TCRdb re-called the 5' RACE reads with MiXCR, one entry per CDR3 protein. The sample contains nearly 250,000 distinct CDR3 sequences, roughly 7% of which appear only once. Study observations and caveats: Insertions were reduced in abundant cord blood beta clonotypes but not in memory repertoires. For out-of-frame beta sequences, excess twin sharing was weaker.

Everyone who donated was a healthy Caucasian. These data are also associated with another study on yellow fever vaccine responses in identical twins.

The clonotype comes from a woman younger than 35 in good health. The chain uses TRBV3-1 and TRBJ2-6, with D possibly matching TRBD1 (5 bases). Sequencing used memory (CD45RO+) T cells sorted from blood. The CDR3 DNA is TGTGCCACCTCCAAGCAGGTCGCTGGGGCCAAGGTCCTGACTTTC. Protein: CATSKQVAGAKVLTF.